This T cell receptor (beta chain) was identified during a study of shared clonotypes between healthy human individuals. Trimming removed 2 bases at V and 10 bases at J, with 9 bases between. Germline V CDR1 and CDR2: SGHNT, YYREEE (reference sequence). This CDR3 is 12 amino acids long. This clone has a handful of counts. The data were produced by immunoSEQ multiplex PCR, yet TCRdb's version contains in-frame clones alone and is incomplete. The sample records nearly 1 million clones, roughly 72% being singletons. The chain has TRBV5-4 and TRBJ1-4, with D uncertain. The sequencing sample was made of memory CD4+ T cells sorted from blood. Documented subset: CD45RA-negative fraction. This receptor was taken from a man aged 18 to 29 in good health. The CDR3 DNA follows: TGTGCCAGCAGCTTTCCCGAAGGAAAACTGTTTTTT. Protein sequence: CASSFPEGKLFF.